The text below deals with one TCR beta chain. Its antigen is unknown. TCRdb re-analysed the 5' RACE reads in MiXCR, keeping a single row per CDR3 protein. Altogether 670,000 or so distinct CDR3 sequences are present, around a fifth being singletons, with the ten largest covering roughly a fifth. The sample is drawn from a study of CD8 T cells in ankylosing spondylitis. Findings and caveats of the study: Significant enrichment of disease-linked clones was reported in matched ankylosing spondylitis synovial fluid. Typical of ankylosing spondylitis blood, it appeared, was a TCR beta motif of several highly homologous variants. Within peripheral blood, clones linked to disease were CD8+ and relatively rare.

This clonotype originated in a male donor with ankylosing spondylitis. Sequencing used blood, either unsorted or a sorted T cell fraction (not recorded which).

CDR3 in DNA: TGTGCCAGCAGCTCTACCGGGGCCCTCTCGAACACTGAAGCTTTCTTT. It is translated as CASSSTGALSNTEAFF. The chain uses TRBV11-2 and TRBJ1-1; D possibly corresponds to TRBD1 (5 bases). This CDR3 has 16 residues. The ends were cut back, 4 bases at V and 1 base at J, with 16 bases in the middle. The germline gives CDR1 SGHAT, CDR2 FQNNGV.